This T cell receptor (beta chain) is drawn from a study of OX40 agonist ivuxolimab in advanced cancers. Study-level information: A mean age of approximately 60 years, range roughly 23 to 85, was recorded, and approximately 79% were male.

Study-level findings and limits: The mean number of expanded clones was higher in CD8+ T cells than in CD4+. At doses 0.1 to 3.0 mg/kg, CD4+ and CD8+ clones expanded.

The study sampled blood at baseline, cycle 4 day 1, and cycle 7 day 1. Produced via immunoSEQ multiplex PCR; TCRdb's table is partial and in-frame only. The repertoire includes approximately 68,000 clones, approximately 92% of them detected once, and roughly 10% sits in the top ten. Germline V gene lookup returns CDR1 LNHDA and CDR2 SQIVND (reference sequence). The CDR3 is made up of 14 amino acids. A note on this clone: What it binds is unknown. Germline is not matched at one junction end, which may reflect a read error.

The clonotype was recovered from an adult with an advanced solid tumor such as melanoma, head and neck, liver or kidney cancer. The rearrangement uses TRBV19 and TRBJ2-1, with D maybe TRBD1 (6 bases). The source material was CD4+ or CD8+ T cells sorted from blood, sampled in a trial of the OX40 agonist ivuxolimab. Written as DNA, the CDR3 is TGTGCCAGCAGTAAGGGCAGGGGCTTGAATGAGCAGTTCTTC. The encoded protein is CASSKGRGLNEQFF.